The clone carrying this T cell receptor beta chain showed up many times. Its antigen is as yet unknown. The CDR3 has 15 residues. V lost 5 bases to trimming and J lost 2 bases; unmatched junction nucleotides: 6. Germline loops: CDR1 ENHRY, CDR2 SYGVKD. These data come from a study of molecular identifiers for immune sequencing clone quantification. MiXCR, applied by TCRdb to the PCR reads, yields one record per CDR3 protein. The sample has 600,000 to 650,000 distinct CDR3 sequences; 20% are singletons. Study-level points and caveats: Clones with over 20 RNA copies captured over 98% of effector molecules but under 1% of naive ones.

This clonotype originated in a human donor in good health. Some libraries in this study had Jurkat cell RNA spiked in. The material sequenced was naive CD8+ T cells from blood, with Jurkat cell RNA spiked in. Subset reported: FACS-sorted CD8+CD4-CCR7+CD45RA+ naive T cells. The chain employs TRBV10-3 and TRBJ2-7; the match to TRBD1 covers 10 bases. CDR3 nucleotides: TGTGCCATCAGTAAGCCCGGGACAGGGGCCTACGAGCAGTACTTC. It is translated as CAISKPGTGAYEQYF.